This is a list of T cell receptor beta chains from one sample in a study of T cells in Graves' hyperthyroidism and ophthalmopathy. From the multiplex PCR reads, TCRdb called clonotypes with MiXCR, one entry per CDR3 protein. Counted here are roughly 600,000 distinct CDR3 sequences, about 14% occurring once; the ten biggest clones make up 12%. Sequenced: blood. The source is a woman in her fifties or sixties with Graves' ophthalmopathy. CDR3s include the opening cysteine and the closing phenylalanine or tryptophan. A D gene is named only where the DNA matches it firmly. The listing skips clone size in some rows; elsewhere it reads once, few, many or a size class.

v_call	j_call	clone_size	d_call	cdr3_aa	cdr3_nt
TRBV28	TRBJ2-1	many	NA	CASRQGYNEQFF	TGTGCCAGCAGACAGGGCTACAATGAGCAGTTCTTC
TRBV7-8	TRBJ2-3	many	TRBD2	CASSPKLAGVNPDTQYF	TGTGCCAGCAGCCCCAAACTAGCGGGAGTAAATCCAGATACGCAGTATTTT
TRBV19	TRBJ2-5	few	NA	CASSISPRETQYF	TGTGCCAGTAGTATTTCCCCCCGGGAGACCCAGTACTTC
TRBV11-2	TRBJ2-5	NA	NA	CASSFIVEETQYF	TGTGCCAGCAGCTTTATCGTAGAAGAGACCCAGTACTTC
TRBV19	TRBJ2-1	NA	TRBD2	CASRAGLGLADNEQFF	TGTGCCAGTAGGGCAGGTCTGGGACTAGCGGACAATGAGCAGTTCTTC
TRBV6-2/TRBV6-3	TRBJ1-6	NA	NA	CASSSHGQGGNSPLHF	TGTGCCAGCAGCTCCCACGGGCAGGGTGGTAATTCACCCCTCCACTTT
TRBV27	TRBJ2-1	NA	NA	CASSKEIGGNEQFF	TGTGCCAGCAGTAAAGAGATAGGGGGCAATGAGCAGTTCTTC
TRBV27	TRBJ1-4	NA	NA	CASSLRGPTSEKLFF	TGTGCCAGCAGCCTCAGGGGACCCACAAGTGAAAAACTGTTTTTT
TRBV28	TRBJ1-2	many	NA	CASSGTVNYGYTF	TGTGCCAGCAGTGGGACGGTGAACTATGGCTACACCTTC
TRBV20-1	TRBJ2-1	many	TRBD2	CSARVSGRAHEQFF	TGCAGTGCTAGAGTTAGCGGGAGGGCCCATGAGCAGTTCTTC
TRBV28	TRBJ1-4	few	TRBD1	CASSYLQGLDEKLFF	TGTGCCAGCAGCTATCTACAGGGGTTGGATGAAAAACTGTTTTTT
TRBV3-1	TRBJ1-1	many	NA	CASSQGTTEAFF	TGTGCCAGCAGCCAAGGGACCACTGAAGCTTTCTTT
TRBV7-2	TRBJ2-3	many	NA	CASTEVGGPDTQYF	TGTGCCAGCACCGAAGTGGGGGGACCAGATACGCAGTATTTT
TRBV7-8	TRBJ1-1	many	NA	CASSLISGVNTEAFF	TGTGCCAGCAGCTTAATATCGGGGGTGAACACTGAAGCTTTCTTT
TRBV12-3/TRBV12-4	TRBJ1-4	many	NA	CASSPKDKVNEKLFF	TGTGCCAGCAGTCCCAAGGACAAGGTTAATGAAAAACTGTTTTTT
TRBV29-1	TRBJ2-1	many	NA	CSVGGRREYEQFF	TGCAGCGTAGGGGGGAGGCGGGAGTATGAGCAGTTCTTC
TRBV7-9	TRBJ2-7	few	TRBD1	CASSLAGTGSFEQYF	TGTGCCAGCAGCTTAGCCGGGACAGGGTCGTTCGAGCAGTACTTC
TRBV2	TRBJ1-6	many	TRBD1	CASSTRQGLYNSPLHF	TGTGCCAGCAGTACCCGACAGGGCCTCTATAATTCACCCCTCCACTTT
TRBV4-3	TRBJ2-7	NA	TRBD1	CASSQARDRDHEQYF	TGCGCCAGCAGCCAGGCCCGGGACAGGGACCACGAGCAGTACTTC
TRBV19	TRBJ1-5	few	NA	CASRETLSNQPQHF	TGTGCCAGTAGGGAAACACTCTCCAATCAGCCCCAGCATTTT
TRBV7-2	TRBJ2-1	many	NA	CASSLDPARGNEQFF	TGTGCCAGCAGCTTAGACCCCGCCCGGGGGAATGAGCAGTTCTTC
TRBV6-2/TRBV6-3	TRBJ2-1	many	TRBD2	CASIKGLAGGYNEQFF	TGTGCCAGCATTAAGGGACTAGCGGGAGGGTACAATGAGCAGTTCTTC
TRBV10-3	TRBJ2-1	many	TRBD2	CAISDRSGRASYNEQFF	TGTGCCATCAGTGATAGGAGCGGGAGGGCCTCCTACAATGAGCAGTTCTTC
TRBV18	TRBJ2-2	many	NA	CASSQDRPNTGELFF	TGTGCCAGCTCACAAGACAGACCGAACACCGGGGAGCTGTTTTTT
TRBV7-2	TRBJ1-5	many	NA	CASSLDPGVQPQHF	TGTGCCAGCAGCCTAGATCCAGGGGTTCAGCCCCAGCATTTT
TRBV30	TRBJ2-4	many	NA	CAWNTGQGRNIQYF	TGTGCCTGGAATACAGGGCAGGGGAGAAACATTCAGTACTTC
TRBV19	TRBJ2-3	few	NA	CASSVGVDTDTQYF	TGTGCCAGTAGCGTCGGAGTTGACACAGATACGCAGTATTTT
TRBV19	TRBJ1-3	NA	NA	CASKSRGVSGNTVYF	TGTGCCAGTAAAAGCAGAGGGGTCTCTGGAAACACCGTATATTTT
TRBV7-3	TRBJ2-1	many	NA	CASSFTGREHYNEQFF	TGTGCCAGCAGCTTTACTGGCCGGGAGCACTACAATGAGCAGTTCTTC
TRBV12-3/TRBV12-4	TRBJ1-1	many	TRBD1	CASSLALAQGVSTEAFF	TGTGCCAGCAGTTTAGCATTAGCACAGGGGGTGAGCACTGAAGCTTTCTTT
TRBV4-2	TRBJ2-3	NA	TRBD2	CASSPLAGGADTQYF	TGTGCCAGCAGCCCCCTAGCGGGAGGCGCAGATACGCAGTATTTT
TRBV27	TRBJ1-5	many	NA	CASSFFGRSNQPQHF	TGTGCCAGCAGTTTCTTCGGGAGAAGCAATCAGCCCCAGCATTTT
TRBV14	TRBJ2-7	few	NA	CASSQRNTGYEQYF	TGTGCCAGCAGCCAACGAAACACCGGGTACGAGCAGTACTTC
TRBV28	TRBJ1-5	many	NA	CASSPLEQINQPQHF	TGTGCCAGCAGTCCTCTTGAACAGATCAATCAGCCCCAGCATTTT
TRBV2	TRBJ1-2	many	NA	CASSAGNNYGYTF	TGTGCCAGCAGCGCAGGGAATAACTATGGCTACACCTTC
TRBV28	TRBJ1-2	many	NA	CASSLGGHNYGYTF	TGTGCCAGCAGTTTAGGGGGCCACAACTATGGCTACACCTTC
TRBV9	TRBJ1-4	NA	NA	CASSAQGTNEKLFF	TGTGCCAGCAGCGCTCAGGGGACTAATGAAAAACTGTTTTTT
TRBV18	TRBJ2-3	many	TRBD2	CASSPRRLAATDTQYF	TGTGCCAGCTCACCACGGAGACTAGCGGCCACAGATACGCAGTATTTT
TRBV7-9	TRBJ2-5	many	TRBD1	CASGPDRVFQTQYF	TGTGCCAGCGGGCCGGACAGGGTCTTTCAGACCCAGTACTTC
TRBV29-1	TRBJ2-4	NA	NA	CSVVLGKNIQYF	TGCAGCGTTGTACTTGGCAAAAACATTCAGTACTTC
TRBV14	TRBJ1-5	few	NA	CASSPGVRQPQHF	TGTGCCAGCAGCCCAGGGGTCCGACAGCCCCAGCATTTT